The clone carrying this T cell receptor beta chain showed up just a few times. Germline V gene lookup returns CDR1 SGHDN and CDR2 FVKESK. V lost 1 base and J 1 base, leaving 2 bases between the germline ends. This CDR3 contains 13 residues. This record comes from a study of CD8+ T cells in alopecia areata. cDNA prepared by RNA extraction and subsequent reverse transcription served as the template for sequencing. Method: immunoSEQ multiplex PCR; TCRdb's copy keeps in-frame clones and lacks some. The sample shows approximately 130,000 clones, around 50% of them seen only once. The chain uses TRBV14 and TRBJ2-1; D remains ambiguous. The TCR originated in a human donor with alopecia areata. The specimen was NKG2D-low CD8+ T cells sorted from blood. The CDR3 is CASSQVSYNEQFF. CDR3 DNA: TGTGCCAGCAGCCAAGTGTCCTACAATGAGCAGTTCTTC.